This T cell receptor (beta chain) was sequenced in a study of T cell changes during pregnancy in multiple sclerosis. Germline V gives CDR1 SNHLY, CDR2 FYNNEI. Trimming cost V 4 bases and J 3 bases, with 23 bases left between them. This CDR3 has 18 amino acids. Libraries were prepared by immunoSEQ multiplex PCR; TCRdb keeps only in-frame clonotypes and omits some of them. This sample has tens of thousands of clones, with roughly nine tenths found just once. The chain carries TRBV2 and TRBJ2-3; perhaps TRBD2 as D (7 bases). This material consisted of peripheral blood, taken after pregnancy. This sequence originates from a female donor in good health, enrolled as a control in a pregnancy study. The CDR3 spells CASSVRVGGGGLTDTQYF. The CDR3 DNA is TGTGCCAGCAGTGTCCGCGTGGGGGGGGGCGGGTTGACAGATACGCAGTATTTT.